The present entry profiles one T cell receptor beta chain with its context. The antigen is unknown. The record originates from a study of blood T cells in healthy people across ages. Study conclusions and caveats: Diversity figures derived from one million T cells were judged to underestimate the true value.

Sample-barcoded 5' priming and a J-beta primer mix drove a second PCR of roughly 6 to 12 cycles. Researchers report that a template-switch adaptor with 12 random nucleotides tagged each cDNA molecule. TCRdb itself ran the 5' RACE reads through MiXCR, one entry per CDR3 protein. The sample records about 1.8 million distinct CDR3 sequences, just under 50% being singletons. Germline V lookup: CDR1 SGHRS, CDR2 YFSETQ. This CDR3 spans 13 amino acids. The germline V and J ends were trimmed by 0 bases and 8 bases, with 9 bases remaining between them. Collection of around 10 milliliters of peripheral blood was performed for each donor. There were at least 5.5 micrograms of total RNA extracted from every sample.

This clonotype was obtained from a woman aged 40 to 50 in good health. Sequencing input: blood. V is TRBV5-1 and J is TRBJ2-1, with D hard to call. The CDR3 region is CASSLADVDEQFF. As DNA, the CDR3 is TGCGCCAGCAGCTTGGCCGACGTAGATGAGCAGTTCTTC.